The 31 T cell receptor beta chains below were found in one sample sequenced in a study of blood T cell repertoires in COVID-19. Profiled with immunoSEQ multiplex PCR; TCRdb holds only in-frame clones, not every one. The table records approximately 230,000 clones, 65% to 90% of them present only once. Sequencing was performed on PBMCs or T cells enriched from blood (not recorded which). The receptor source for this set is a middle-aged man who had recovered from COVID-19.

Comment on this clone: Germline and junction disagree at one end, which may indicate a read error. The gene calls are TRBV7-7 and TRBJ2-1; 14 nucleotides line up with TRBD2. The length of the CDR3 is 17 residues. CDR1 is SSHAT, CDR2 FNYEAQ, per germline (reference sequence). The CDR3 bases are TGTGCTAGCAGCCCTGGACTAGCGGGGGGCCAGGTTGATGAGCAGTTCTTC. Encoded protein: CASSPGLAGGQVDEQFF.

The CDR3 DNA reads TGTGCCAGCAGCCCCCGGACTGCAACTAATGAAAAACTGTTTTTT. This codes for CASSPRTATNEKLFF. V is TRBV7-9 and J is TRBJ1-4; no reliable D call. V was trimmed by 5 bases and J by 0 bases, leaving 10 bases between them. The CDR3 extends over 15 amino acids. The germline V gene has CDR1 SEHNR and CDR2 FQNEAQ (reference sequence).

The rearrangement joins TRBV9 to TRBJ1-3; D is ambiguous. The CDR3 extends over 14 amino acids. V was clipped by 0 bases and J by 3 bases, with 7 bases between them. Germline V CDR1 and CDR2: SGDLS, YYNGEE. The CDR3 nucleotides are TGTGCCAGCAGCGTAGCTGGAGGTGGAAACACCATATATTTT. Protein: CASSVAGGGNTIYF.

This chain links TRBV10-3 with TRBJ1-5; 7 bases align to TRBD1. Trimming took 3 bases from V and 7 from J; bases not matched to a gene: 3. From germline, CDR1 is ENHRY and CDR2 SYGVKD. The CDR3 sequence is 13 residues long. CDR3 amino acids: CAISEGGVQPQHF. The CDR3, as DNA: TGTGCCATCAGTGAAGGGGGCGTGCAGCCCCAGCATTTT.

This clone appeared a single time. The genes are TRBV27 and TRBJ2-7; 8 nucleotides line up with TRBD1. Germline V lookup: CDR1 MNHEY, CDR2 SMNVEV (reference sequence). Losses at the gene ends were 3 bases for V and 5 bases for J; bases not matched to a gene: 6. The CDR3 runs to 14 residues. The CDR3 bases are TGTGCCAGCAGTTTCATGGCAGGGGGCGACGAGCAGTACTTC. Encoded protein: CASSFMAGGDEQYF.

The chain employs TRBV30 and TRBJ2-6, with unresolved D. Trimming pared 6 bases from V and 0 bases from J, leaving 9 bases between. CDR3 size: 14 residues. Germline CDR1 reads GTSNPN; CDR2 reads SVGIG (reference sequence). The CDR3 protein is CACSSYSGANVLTF. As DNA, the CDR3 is TGTGCCTGTTCTTCCTACTCTGGGGCCAACGTCCTGACTTTC. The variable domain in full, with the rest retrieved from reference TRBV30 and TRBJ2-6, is SQTIHQWPATLVQPVGSPLSLECTVEGTSNPNLYWYRQAAGRGLQLLFYSVGIGQISSEVPQNLSASRPQDRQFILSSKKLLLSDSGFYLCACSSYSGANVLTFGAGSRLTVL.

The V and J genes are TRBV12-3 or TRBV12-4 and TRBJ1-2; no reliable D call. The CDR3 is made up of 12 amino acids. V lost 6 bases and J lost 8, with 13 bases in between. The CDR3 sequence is CASSPLSGGYTF. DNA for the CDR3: TGTGCCAGCAGCCCCCTATCGGGGGGCTACACCTTC.

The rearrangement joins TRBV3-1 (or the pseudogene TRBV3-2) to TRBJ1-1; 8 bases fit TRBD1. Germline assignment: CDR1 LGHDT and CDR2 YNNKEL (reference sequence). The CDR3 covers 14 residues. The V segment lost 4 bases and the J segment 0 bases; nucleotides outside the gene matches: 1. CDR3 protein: CASSPTGVNTEAFF. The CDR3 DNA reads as TGTGCCAGCAGCCCGACAGGGGTGAACACTGAAGCTTTCTTT.

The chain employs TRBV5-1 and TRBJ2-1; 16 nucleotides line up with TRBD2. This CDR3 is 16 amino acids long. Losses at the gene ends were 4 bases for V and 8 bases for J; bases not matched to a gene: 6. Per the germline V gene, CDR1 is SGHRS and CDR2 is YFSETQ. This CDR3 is CASSPRGLAGGDEQFF. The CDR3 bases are TGCGCCAGCAGCCCTCGGGGACTAGCGGGGGGGGATGAGCAGTTCTTC.

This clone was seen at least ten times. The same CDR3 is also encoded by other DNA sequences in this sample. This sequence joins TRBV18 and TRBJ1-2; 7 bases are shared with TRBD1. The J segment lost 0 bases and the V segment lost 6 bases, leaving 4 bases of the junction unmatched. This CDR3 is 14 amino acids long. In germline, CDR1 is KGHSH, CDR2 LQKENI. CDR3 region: CASSRQGANYGYTF. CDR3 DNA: TGTGCCAGCTCCCGACAGGGAGCTAACTATGGCTACACCTTC.

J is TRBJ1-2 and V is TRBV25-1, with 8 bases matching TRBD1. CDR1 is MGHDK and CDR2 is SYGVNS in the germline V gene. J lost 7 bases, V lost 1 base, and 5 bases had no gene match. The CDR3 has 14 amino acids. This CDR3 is CASSELDREPGYTF. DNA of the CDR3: TGTGCCAGCAGTGAATTGGACAGGGAACCTGGCTACACCTTC.

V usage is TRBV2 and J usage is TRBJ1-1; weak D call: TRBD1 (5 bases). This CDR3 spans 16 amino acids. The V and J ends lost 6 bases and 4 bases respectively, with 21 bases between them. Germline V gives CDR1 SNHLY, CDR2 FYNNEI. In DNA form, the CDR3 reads TGTGCCAGCAGACCTCCACAGGAGGGGCTTTTCACTGAAGCTTTCTTT. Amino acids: CASRPPQEGLFTEAFF.

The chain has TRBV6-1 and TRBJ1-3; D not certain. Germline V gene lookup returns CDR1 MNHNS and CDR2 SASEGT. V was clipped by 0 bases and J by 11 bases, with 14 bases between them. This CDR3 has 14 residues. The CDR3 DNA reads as TGTGCCAGCAGTGAAGCTAAAACAGTTCGGTCCATATATTTT. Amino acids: CASSEAKTVRSIYF.

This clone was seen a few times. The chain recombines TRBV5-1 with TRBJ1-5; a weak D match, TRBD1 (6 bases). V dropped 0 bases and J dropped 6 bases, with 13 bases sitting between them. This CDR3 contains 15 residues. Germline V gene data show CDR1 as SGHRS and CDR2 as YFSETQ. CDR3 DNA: TGCGCCAGCAGCTTGGATGGGGGGGCGGGTCAGCCCCAGCATTTT. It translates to CASSLDGGAGQPQHF. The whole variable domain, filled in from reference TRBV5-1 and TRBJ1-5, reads KAGVTQTPRYLIKTRGQQVTLSCSPISGHRSVSWYQQTPGQGLQFLFEYFSETQRNKGNFPGRFSGRQFSNSRSEMNVSTLELGDSALYLCASSLDGGAGQPQHFGDGTRLSIL.

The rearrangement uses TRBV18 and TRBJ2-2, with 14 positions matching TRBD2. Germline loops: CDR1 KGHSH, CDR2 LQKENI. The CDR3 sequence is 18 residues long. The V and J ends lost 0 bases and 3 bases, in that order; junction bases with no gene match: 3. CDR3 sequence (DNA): TGTGCCAGCTCACCACCGGGACTAGCGGGAGTAGACACCGGGGAGCTGTTTTTT. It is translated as CASSPPGLAGVDTGELFF.

The CDR3 sequence: CSVHGLAGVGEQYF. The CDR3 DNA sequence: TGCAGCGTACACGGACTAGCGGGGGTAGGCGAGCAGTACTTC. This chain uses TRBV29-1 with TRBJ2-7, with TRBD2 matching 13 bases. The CDR3 contains 14 residues. The germline gives CDR1 SQVTM, CDR2 ANQGSEA. With V trimmed by 6 bases and J by 6 bases, 8 bases remained unmatched.

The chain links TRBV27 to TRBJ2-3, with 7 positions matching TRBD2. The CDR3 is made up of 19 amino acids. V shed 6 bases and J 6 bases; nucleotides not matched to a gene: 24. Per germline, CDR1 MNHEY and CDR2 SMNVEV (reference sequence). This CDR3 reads CASSPGRGHFSGVYDTQYF. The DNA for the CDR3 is TGTGCCAGCAGCCCAGGGAGGGGCCACTTCTCAGGAGTATACGATACGCAGTATTTT.

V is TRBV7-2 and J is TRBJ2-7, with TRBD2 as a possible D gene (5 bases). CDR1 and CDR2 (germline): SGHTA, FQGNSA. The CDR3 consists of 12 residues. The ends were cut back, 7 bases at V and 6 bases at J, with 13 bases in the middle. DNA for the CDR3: TGTGCCAGCACACGGGGTCCTCTCGAGCAGTACTTC. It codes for CASTRGPLEQYF.

CDR3 DNA sequence: TGTGCCAGCAGCCAGGACTGGGGTACAGATACGCAGTATTTT. As protein: CASSQDWGTDTQYF. J is TRBJ2-3 and V is TRBV7-7; a possible D gene is TRBD2 (5 bases). V dropped 5 bases and J dropped 3 bases, with 12 bases sitting between them. CDR1 and CDR2 (germline): SSHAT, FNYEAQ (reference sequence). The CDR3 is made up of 14 amino acids.

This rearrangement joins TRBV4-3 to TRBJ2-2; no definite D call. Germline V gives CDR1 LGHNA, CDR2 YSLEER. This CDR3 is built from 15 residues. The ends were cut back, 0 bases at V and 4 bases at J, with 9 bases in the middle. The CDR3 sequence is CASSQDRRGTGELFF. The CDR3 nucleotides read TGCGCCAGCAGCCAAGATCGACGAGGCACCGGGGAGCTGTTTTTT.

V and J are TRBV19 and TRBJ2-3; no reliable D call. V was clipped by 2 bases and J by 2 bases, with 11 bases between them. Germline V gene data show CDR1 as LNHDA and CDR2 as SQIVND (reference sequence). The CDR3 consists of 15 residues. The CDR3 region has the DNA TGTGCCAGTAGTATATTGCTGAGTTTCACAGATACGCAGTATTTT. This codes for CASSILLSFTDTQYF.

The CDR3 DNA reads as TGTGCCAGCAGCGGGAGTCTTTTCGGGGGCTCCTACGAGCAGTACTTC. Translation gives CASSGSLFGGSYEQYF. The chain has TRBV7-2 and TRBJ2-7, with D perhaps matching TRBD2 (6 bases). Per the germline V gene, CDR1 is SGHTA and CDR2 is FQGNSA. The CDR3 length is 16 residues. The V end lost 5 bases, the J end lost 0 bases, and 17 bases lay between the germline ends.

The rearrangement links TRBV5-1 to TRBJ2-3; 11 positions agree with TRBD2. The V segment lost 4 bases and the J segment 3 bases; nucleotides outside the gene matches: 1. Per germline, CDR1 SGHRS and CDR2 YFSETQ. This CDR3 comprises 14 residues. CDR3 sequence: CASSRTSGTDTQYF. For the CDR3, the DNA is TGCGCCAGCAGCAGGACTAGCGGGACAGATACGCAGTATTTT.

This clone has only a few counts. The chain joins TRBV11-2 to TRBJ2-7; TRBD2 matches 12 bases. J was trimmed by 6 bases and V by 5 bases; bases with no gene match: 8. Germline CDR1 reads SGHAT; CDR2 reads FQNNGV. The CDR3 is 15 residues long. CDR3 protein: CASSQTSGGPLEQYF. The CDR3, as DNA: TGTGCCAGCAGCCAGACTAGCGGGGGTCCCCTCGAGCAGTACTTC.

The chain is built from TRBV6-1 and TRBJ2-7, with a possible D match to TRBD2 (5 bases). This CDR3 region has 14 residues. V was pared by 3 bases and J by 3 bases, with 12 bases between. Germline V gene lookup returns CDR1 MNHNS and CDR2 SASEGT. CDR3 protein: CASSDILEGYEQYF. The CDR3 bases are TGTGCCAGCAGTGATATCCTAGAGGGCTACGAGCAGTACTTC.

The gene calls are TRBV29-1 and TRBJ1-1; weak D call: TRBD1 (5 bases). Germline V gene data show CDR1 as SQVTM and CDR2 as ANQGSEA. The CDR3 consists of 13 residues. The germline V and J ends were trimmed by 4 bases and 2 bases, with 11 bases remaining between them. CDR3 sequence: CSVAIGGNTEAFF. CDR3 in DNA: TGCAGCGTTGCTATCGGGGGAAACACTGAAGCTTTCTTT. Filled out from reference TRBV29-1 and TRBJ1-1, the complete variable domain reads SAVISQKPSRDICQRGTSLTIQCQVDSQVTMMFWYRQQPGQSLTLIATANQGSEATYESGFVIDKFPISRPNLTFSTLTVSNMSPEDSSIYLCSVAIGGNTEAFFGQGTRLTVV.

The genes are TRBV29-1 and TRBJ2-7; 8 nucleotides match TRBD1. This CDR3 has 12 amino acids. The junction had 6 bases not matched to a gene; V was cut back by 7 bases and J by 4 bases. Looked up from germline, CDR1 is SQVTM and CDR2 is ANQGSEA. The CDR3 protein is CSAGQGSYEQYF. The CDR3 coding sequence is TGCAGCGCAGGACAGGGATCGTACGAGCAGTACTTC.

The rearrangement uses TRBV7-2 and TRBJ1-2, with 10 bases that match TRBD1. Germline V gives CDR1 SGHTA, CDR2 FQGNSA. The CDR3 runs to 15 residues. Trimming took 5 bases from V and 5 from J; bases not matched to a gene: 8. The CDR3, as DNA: TGTGCCAGCAGCACCCGACAGGGGGCGGTGTATGGCTACACCTTC. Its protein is CASSTRQGAVYGYTF.

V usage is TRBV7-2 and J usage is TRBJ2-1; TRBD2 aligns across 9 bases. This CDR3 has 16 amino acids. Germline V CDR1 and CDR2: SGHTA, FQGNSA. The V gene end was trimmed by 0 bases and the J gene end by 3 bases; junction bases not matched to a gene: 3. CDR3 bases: TGTGCCAGCAGCTTAGCGGCTAGCGGGAACTACAATGAGCAGTTCTTC. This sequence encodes CASSLAASGNYNEQFF. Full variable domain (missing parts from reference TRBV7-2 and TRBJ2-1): GAGVSQSPSNKVTEKGKDVELRCDPISGHTALYWYRQSLGQGLEFLIYFQGNSAPDKSGLPSDRFSAERTGGSVSTLTIQRTQQEDSAVYLCASSLAASGNYNEQFFGPGTRLTVL.

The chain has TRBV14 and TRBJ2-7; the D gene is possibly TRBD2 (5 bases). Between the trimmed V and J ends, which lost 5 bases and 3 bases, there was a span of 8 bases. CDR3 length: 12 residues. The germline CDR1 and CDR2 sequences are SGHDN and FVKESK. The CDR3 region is CASSLTSYEQYF. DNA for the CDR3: TGTGCCAGCAGCTTAACTAGCTACGAGCAGTACTTC.

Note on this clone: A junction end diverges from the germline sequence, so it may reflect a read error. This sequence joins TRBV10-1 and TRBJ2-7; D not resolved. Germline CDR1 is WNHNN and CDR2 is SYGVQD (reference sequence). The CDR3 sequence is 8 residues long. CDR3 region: CASSEADF. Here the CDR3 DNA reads TGCGCCAGCAGTGAGGCGGACTTC.